The entry below describes one T cell receptor beta chain. As yet, its antigen is unknown. The data were produced by immunoSEQ multiplex PCR, yet TCRdb's version contains in-frame clones alone and is incomplete. The data hold tens of thousands of clones, with 80% to 85% observed a single time. This sample stems from a study of cytomegalovirus exposure and HLA in healthy donors. Broader study findings: The authors listed over 150 TCR beta chains as cytomegalovirus-associated. Reports described diagnosis of cytomegalovirus status by the classifier as highly specific and sensitive. Within the 100 to 150 validation repertoires, first-cohort TCR clusters tended to co-occur, according to a later analysis.

The TCR comes from a woman in her late teens or twenties in good health and CMV-seropositive. Sequencing used PBMCs.

In DNA, the CDR3 is TGTGCCAGCAGCACCTCGACCGCAGTGACAGGGGGCAATCAGCCCCAGCATTTT. Translating it yields CASSTSTAVTGGNQPQHF. This chain connects TRBV7-8 to TRBJ1-5, with 8 bases fitting TRBD1. Trimming cost V 5 bases and J 2 bases; bases outside gene matches: 14. The germline V gene encodes CDR1 SGHVS and CDR2 FQNEAQ. The CDR3 covers 18 residues.